Presented here are 28 T cell receptor beta chains from one specimen sequenced in a study of T cell responses to AZD1222 COVID-19 vaccine. TCRdb's copy holds only in-frame clones and misses some; the assay was immunoSEQ multiplex PCR. The sample yields roughly 150,000 clones, about 90% seen once. The material sequenced was peripheral blood, taken 28 days after the second AZD1222 dose. These receptors came from an adult who received the AZD1222 COVID-19 vaccine.

V is TRBV9 and J is TRBJ2-1, with D hard to call. The germline V gene has CDR1 SGDLS and CDR2 YYNGEE. The germline V and J ends were trimmed by 0 bases and 2 bases, with 12 bases remaining between them. The CDR3 runs 16 residues. CDR3 sequence: CASSVEASATYNEQFF. The CDR3 DNA reads as TGTGCCAGCAGCGTAGAAGCCAGCGCCACCTACAATGAGCAGTTCTTC.

J is TRBJ1-1 and V is TRBV7-2; 11 positions agree with TRBD1. This CDR3 is 15 amino acids long. Trimming at V came to 5 bases and at J to 5 bases, leaving 7 bases not matched to a gene. Per germline, CDR1 SGHTA and CDR2 FQGNSA. For the CDR3, the DNA is TGTGCCAGCAGCCCAAGGACAGGGGGCAGGACTGAAGCTTTCTTT. Translated, it gives CASSPRTGGRTEAFF. The complete variable domain, with remaining parts taken from reference TRBV7-2 and TRBJ1-1, reads GAGVSQSPSNKVTEKGKDVELRCDPISGHTALYWYRQSLGQGLEFLIYFQGNSAPDKSGLPSDRFSAERTGGSVSTLTIQRTQQEDSAVYLCASSPRTGGRTEAFFGQGTRLTVV.

The rearrangement uses TRBV7-6 and TRBJ2-1; possible D gene TRBD1, 6 bases. The germline gives CDR1 SGHVS, CDR2 FNYEAQ. V was cut by 5 bases and J by 7 bases, with 9 bases left in between. The CDR3 spans 12 residues. The CDR3 bases are TGTGCCAGCAGCCTACAGGGAAATGAGCAGTTCTTC. Amino acid sequence: CASSLQGNEQFF.

The rearrangement joins TRBV25-1 to TRBJ2-1; D may match TRBD1 or TRBD2 (5 bases each). The CDR3 covers 15 residues. Trimming left V 1 base short and J 6 bases short, with 13 bases between. From germline, CDR1 is MGHDK and CDR2 SYGVNS. Here the CDR3 DNA reads TGTGCCAGCAGTGAATTTCGGGGCGGGTCCAATGAGCAGTTCTTC. The encoded protein is CASSEFRGGSNEQFF.

The gene calls are TRBV29-1 and TRBJ1-1; D not resolved. Per the germline V gene, CDR1 is SQVTM and CDR2 is ANQGSEA. The CDR3 totals 13 residues. V was cut by 8 bases and J by 1 base, with 14 bases left in between. The DNA of the CDR3 is TGCAGCACCCGGACGGGTGGGAACACTGAAGCTTTCTTT. It specifies CSTRTGGNTEAFF.

The V call is TRBV20-1, the J call TRBJ2-3; unclear D gene. The CDR3 loop spans 11 amino acids. V dropped 5 bases and J dropped 5 bases, with 8 bases sitting between them. CDR1 DFQATT and CDR2 SNEGSKA come from the germline V gene (reference sequence). The DNA of the CDR3 is TGCAGTGCTGTTGCGATAGATACGCAGTATTTT. Protein: CSAVAIDTQYF.

This clone was counted between two and nine times. The chain couples TRBV11-3 to TRBJ2-7, with 7 positions matching TRBD2. V was clipped by 5 bases and J by 5 bases; unmatched bases: 9. Germline V gene sequence: CDR1 SGHNT, CDR2 YENEEA. This CDR3 comprises 14 residues. The CDR3 reads CASSPSGTMDEQYF. The CDR3 coding sequence is TGTGCCAGCAGCCCATCCGGGACTATGGACGAGCAGTACTTC.

The gene calls are TRBV24-1 and TRBJ2-7, with D uncertain. Trimming took off 3 bases at V and 1 base at J, with 6 bases between the two ends. The CDR3 runs 13 residues. Germline V gene data show CDR1 as KGHDR and CDR2 as SFDVKD. The CDR3 here is CATSDPTSYEQYF. In DNA, the CDR3 is TGTGCCACCAGTGATCCTACGTCCTACGAGCAGTACTTC.

The rearrangement links TRBV5-1 to TRBJ1-1; 10 bases are shared with TRBD1. Looked up from germline, CDR1 is SGHRS and CDR2 is YFSETQ. Unmatched junction bases numbered 4, after V lost 7 bases and J lost 1 base. This CDR3 spans 14 amino acids. The CDR3 sequence is CASSGTGANTEAFF. The CDR3, as DNA: TGCGCCAGCTCGGGGACAGGGGCGAACACTGAAGCTTTCTTT. Based on the CDR3 plus reference TRBV5-1 and TRBJ1-1, the full variable domain is KAGVTQTPRYLIKTRGQQVTLSCSPISGHRSVSWYQQTPGQGLQFLFEYFSETQRNKGNFPGRFSGRQFSNSRSEMNVSTLELGDSALYLCASSGTGANTEAFFGQGTRLTVV.

V and J are TRBV4-1 and TRBJ2-3; D is undetermined. V dropped 0 bases and J dropped 0 bases, with 10 bases sitting between them. There are 16 residues in the CDR3. Germline V gives CDR1 MGHRA, CDR2 YSYEKL. The chain's CDR3 is CASSQERVLSTDTQYF. In DNA form, the CDR3 reads TGCGCCAGCAGCCAAGAGCGCGTCCTTAGCACAGATACGCAGTATTTT.

The genes are TRBV5-1 and TRBJ1-4, with D hard to call. Germline V gene sequence: CDR1 SGHRS, CDR2 YFSETQ. The V and J ends lost 0 bases and 8 bases respectively, with 5 bases between them. CDR3 size: 12 residues. Written as DNA, the CDR3 is TGCGCCAGCAGCTTGGATCGGGAAAAACTGTTTTTT. This gives the protein CASSLDREKLFF.

The rearrangement uses TRBV6-5 and TRBJ2-2, with D perhaps matching TRBD2 (6 bases). The V gene lost 0 bases and the J gene lost 7 bases, with 12 bases spanning the gap. The CDR3 totals 15 residues. From germline, CDR1 is MNHEY and CDR2 SVGAGI. The CDR3, as DNA: TGTGCCAGCAGTTACTCGGGAGGTCTTGGCGGGGAGCTGTTTTTT. This encodes CASSYSGGLGGELFF.

This rearrangement joins TRBV2 to TRBJ2-4; 8 bases are shared with TRBD1. Germline V lookup: CDR1 SNHLY, CDR2 FYNNEI. Trimming cost V 4 bases and J 1 base; bases outside gene matches: 3. The CDR3 is 15 amino acids. CDR3 coding DNA: TGTGCCAGCAGTGGGACAGGGAAGGCCAAAAACATTCAGTACTTC. Its translation is CASSGTGKAKNIQYF.

This rearrangement joins TRBV3-1 (or the pseudogene TRBV3-2) to TRBJ1-6, with unresolved D. V lost 2 bases and J lost 2, with 16 bases in between. CDR1 is LGHDT and CDR2 is YNNKEL in the germline V gene (reference sequence). This CDR3 region has 18 residues. The chain's CDR3 is CASSQLPTTAAYNSPLHF. As DNA, the CDR3 is TGTGCCAGCAGCCAACTCCCAACGACGGCGGCCTATAATTCACCCCTCCACTTT.

The V gene is TRBV11-3, the J gene TRBJ1-1; D ambiguous. The length of the CDR3 is 13 residues. Germline CDR1 and CDR2: SGHNT and YENEEA. V gave up 1 base and J gave up 1 base, with 4 bases separating them. The CDR3 region has the DNA TGTGCCAGCAGCTTAGTAGGGAACACTGAAGCTTTCTTT. Residues: CASSLVGNTEAFF.

The chain carries TRBV6-5 and TRBJ2-7; D is unresolved. V lost 9 bases and J lost 4, with 19 bases in between. The CDR3 consists of 14 residues. Germline V gene sequence: CDR1 MNHEY, CDR2 SVGAGI. The CDR3: CASDRGLPGYEQYF. As DNA, the CDR3 is TGTGCCAGTGACCGAGGTCTCCCTGGGTACGAGCAGTACTTC.

The chain couples TRBV7-3 to TRBJ2-6; no firm D call. This CDR3 contains 14 residues. Looked up from germline, CDR1 is SGHTA and CDR2 is FQGTGA. V gave up 5 bases and J gave up 0 bases, with 5 bases separating them. The CDR3 is CASSPRSGANVLTF. CDR3 coding DNA: TGTGCCAGCAGCCCCCGCTCTGGGGCCAACGTCCTGACTTTC. Full variable domain (outside the CDR3, taken from reference TRBV7-3 and TRBJ2-6): GAGVSQTPSNKVTEKGKYVELRCDPISGHTALYWYRQSLGQGPEFLIYFQGTGAADDSGLPNDRFFAVRPEGSVSTLKIQRTERGDSAVYLCASSPRSGANVLTFGAGSRLTVL.

This clone was recorded only once. The rearrangement links TRBV21-1 to TRBJ1-3; TRBD1 was called by the table and not checked on the DNA. TRBV21-1 is labeled a pseudogene. CDR3 length: 16 amino acids. In nucleotides, the CDR3 is TGTGCCAGCACCTCACGGGGACAGGGGCACAGAAACACCATATATTTT. It translates to CASTSRGQGHRNTIYF.

The chain recombines TRBV7-2 with TRBJ2-5; unclear D gene. This CDR3 comprises 12 residues. The germline V and J ends were trimmed by 3 bases and 4 bases, with 6 bases remaining between them. The germline V gene encodes CDR1 SGHTA and CDR2 FQGNSA. For the CDR3, the DNA is TGTGCCAGCAGCTTTGTTCTAGAGACCCAGTACTTC. Amino acids: CASSFVLETQYF.

The chain combines TRBV19 with TRBJ1-6; 7 positions match TRBD1. This CDR3 has 16 residues. Germline CDR1 is LNHDA and CDR2 is SQIVND (reference sequence). The V segment lost 5 bases and the J segment 2 bases; nucleotides outside the gene matches: 6. This CDR3 is CASSVTGTAYNSPLHF. CDR3 in DNA: TGTGCCAGTAGTGTTACCGGGACAGCCTATAATTCACCCCTCCACTTT.

The chain employs TRBV5-4 and TRBJ1-6; 9 bases line up with TRBD1. The junction had 9 bases not matched to a gene; V was cut back by 4 bases and J by 7 bases. The germline V gene encodes CDR1 SGHNT and CDR2 YYREEE (reference sequence). This CDR3 spans 16 amino acids. For the CDR3, the DNA is TGTGCCAGCAGCCTACAGGGGGCGAACAGGAATTCACCCCTCCACTTT. Translation: CASSLQGANRNSPLHF.

V is TRBV2 and J is TRBJ1-4, with unresolved D. Deletions cut 5 bases from V and 1 base from J, with 2 bases between. The CDR3 spans 12 residues. Germline assignment: CDR1 SNHLY and CDR2 FYNNEI. CDR3 in DNA: TGTGCCAGCAGTTTAACTAATGAAAAACTGTTTTTT. Translation: CASSLTNEKLFF.

This chain connects TRBV20-1 to TRBJ1-3; weak D call: TRBD1 (5 bases). The CDR3 has 14 amino acids. Deletions cut 3 bases from V and 2 bases from J, with 11 bases between. Per the germline V gene, CDR1 is DFQATT and CDR2 is SNEGSKA (reference sequence). The chain's CDR3 is CSASVGGTGNTIYF. The DNA for the CDR3 is TGCAGTGCTAGTGTTGGGGGGACTGGAAACACCATATATTTT.

The genes are TRBV7-9 and TRBJ1-1; maybe TRBD1 (5 bases). The V and J ends lost 3 bases and 0 bases respectively, with 11 bases between them. This CDR3 has 15 amino acids. Germline V gives CDR1 SEHNR, CDR2 FQNEAQ (reference sequence). CDR3 sequence: CASSFSGLVNTEAFF. CDR3 DNA sequence: TGTGCCAGCAGCTTCTCAGGGTTGGTGAACACTGAAGCTTTCTTT.

The genes are TRBV5-4 and TRBJ1-6, with D uncertain. The CDR3 consists of 13 residues. V lost 0 bases and J lost 8, with 6 bases in between. Germline loops: CDR1 SGHNT, CDR2 YYREEE (reference sequence). The CDR3 DNA is TGTGCCAGCAGCTTGGACGGTGATTCACCCCTCCACTTT. Its protein product is CASSLDGDSPLHF.

The DNA of the CDR3 is TGCAGCGTTGATCCTAGCGCGCTTGAGAATGAGCAGTTCTTC. It codes for CSVDPSALENEQFF. This chain connects TRBV29-1 to TRBJ2-1, with D perhaps matching TRBD2 (6 bases). The germline V gene encodes CDR1 SQVTM and CDR2 ANQGSEA. This CDR3 is 14 amino acids long. V gave up 3 bases and J gave up 7 bases, with 16 bases separating them.

V usage is TRBV11-2 and J usage is TRBJ1-3; unclear D gene. Germline V gene data show CDR1 as SGHAT and CDR2 as FQNNGV. This CDR3 has 15 residues. V lost 1 base to trimming and J lost 4 bases, with 11 bases between them. This CDR3 is CASSLGVLRGNTIYF. The CDR3 coding sequence is TGTGCCAGCAGCTTAGGTGTCCTTAGGGGAAACACCATATATTTT.

This clone was observed a few times. V usage is TRBV4-2 and J usage is TRBJ2-6; a weak D match, TRBD2 (6 bases). The ends were cut back, 4 bases at V and 1 base at J, with 11 bases in the middle. The germline gives CDR1 LGHNA, CDR2 YNFKEQ. The CDR3 totals 16 residues. The CDR3 DNA reads TGTGCCAGCAGCCCCGACGGGGGATCTGGGGCCAACGTCCTGACTTTC. It yields the protein CASSPDGGSGANVLTF.